Given below is one TCR beta chain in context. Its target is unknown. Assay: immunoSEQ multiplex PCR; the TCRdb copy retains only in-frame clones and omits some. The data contain around 90,000 clones, approximately 92% of them singletons. Trimming at V came to 0 bases and at J to 7 bases, leaving 11 bases not matched to a gene. The CDR3 contains 16 residues. The germline V gene encodes CDR1 WNHNN and CDR2 SYGVQD (reference sequence). The sample originates from a study of graft-versus-host responses after intestinal transplantation. Study-level background: Those transplanted obtained multivisceral, liver-intestinal, or isolated intestinal grafts.

Study-level results: Some patients had graft-donor T cell macrochimerism. In their allografts, the ratios of graft-versus-host to host-versus-graft T cell clones were high.

The source material was unstimulated CD4+ T cells sorted from spleen or lymph node cells, sampled before intestinal transplant. The receptor was derived from a human donor who received an intestinal transplant. The chain links TRBV10-1 to TRBJ1-2; 7 nucleotides match TRBD1. CDR3 nucleotide sequence: TGCGCCAGCAGTGAGTCAGCGGCGACAGGGATAGGTGGCTACACCTTC. Residues: CASSESAATGIGGYTF.